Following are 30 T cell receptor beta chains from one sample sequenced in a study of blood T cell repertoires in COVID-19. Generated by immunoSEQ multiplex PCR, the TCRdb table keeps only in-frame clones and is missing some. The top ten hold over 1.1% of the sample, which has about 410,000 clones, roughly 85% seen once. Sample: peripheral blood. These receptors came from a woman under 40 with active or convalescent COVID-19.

The CDR3 DNA follows: TGTGCCAGCGGAGAAGGGACAGTAATCAACACCGGGGAGCTGTTTTTT. Translated: CASGEGTVINTGELFF. The genes are TRBV7-9 and TRBJ2-2, with 7 bases fitting TRBD1. The CDR3 sequence is 16 residues long. Germline V lookup: CDR1 SEHNR, CDR2 FQNEAQ (reference sequence). V trimming: 8 bases; J trimming: 2 bases; junction bases outside the gene matches: 11.

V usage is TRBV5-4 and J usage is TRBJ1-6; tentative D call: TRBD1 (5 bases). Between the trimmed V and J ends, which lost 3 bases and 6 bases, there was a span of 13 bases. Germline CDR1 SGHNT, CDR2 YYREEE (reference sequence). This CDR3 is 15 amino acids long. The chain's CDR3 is CASSSVGTPNSPLHF. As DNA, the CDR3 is TGTGCCAGCAGCTCGGTCGGGACTCCTAATTCACCCCTCCACTTT.

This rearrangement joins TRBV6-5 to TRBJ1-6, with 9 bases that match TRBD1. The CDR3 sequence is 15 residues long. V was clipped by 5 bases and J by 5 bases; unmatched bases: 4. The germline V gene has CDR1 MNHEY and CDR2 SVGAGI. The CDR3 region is CASSRWTGDNSPLHF. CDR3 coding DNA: TGTGCCAGCAGTAGGTGGACAGGGGATAATTCACCCCTCCACTTT.

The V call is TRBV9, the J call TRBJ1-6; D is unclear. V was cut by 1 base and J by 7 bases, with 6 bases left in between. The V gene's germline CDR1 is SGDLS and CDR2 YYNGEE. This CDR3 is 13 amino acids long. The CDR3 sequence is CASSVIGNSPLHF. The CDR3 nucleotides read TGTGCCAGCAGCGTAATCGGGAATTCACCCCTCCACTTT.

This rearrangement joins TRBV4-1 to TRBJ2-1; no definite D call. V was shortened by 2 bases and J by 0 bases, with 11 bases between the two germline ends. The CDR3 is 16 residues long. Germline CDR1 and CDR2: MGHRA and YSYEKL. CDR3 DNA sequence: TGCGCCAGCAGCCAAAACGGCCCGGGCTCCTACAATGAGCAGTTCTTC. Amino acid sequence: CASSQNGPGSYNEQFF.

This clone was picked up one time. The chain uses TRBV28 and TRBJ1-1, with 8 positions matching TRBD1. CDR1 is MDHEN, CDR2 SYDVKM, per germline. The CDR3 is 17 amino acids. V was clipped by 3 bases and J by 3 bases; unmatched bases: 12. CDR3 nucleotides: TGTGCCAGCAGTTTGACCTTTTTTAGGACAGGGCACACTGAAGCTTTCTTT. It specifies CASSLTFFRTGHTEAFF.

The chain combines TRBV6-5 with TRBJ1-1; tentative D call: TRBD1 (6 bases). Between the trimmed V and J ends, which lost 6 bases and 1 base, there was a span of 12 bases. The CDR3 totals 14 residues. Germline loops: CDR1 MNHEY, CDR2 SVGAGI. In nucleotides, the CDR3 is TGTGCCAGCAGGAGCCCGGGACAGAACACTGAAGCTTTCTTT. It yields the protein CASRSPGQNTEAFF.

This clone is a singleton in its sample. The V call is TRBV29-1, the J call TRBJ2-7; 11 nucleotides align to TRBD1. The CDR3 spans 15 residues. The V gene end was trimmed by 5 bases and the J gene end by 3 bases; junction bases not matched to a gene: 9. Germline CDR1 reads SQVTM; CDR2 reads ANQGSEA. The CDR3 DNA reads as TGCAGCGTTTTCTGGGACAGGGGGAAACACTACGAGCAGTACTTC. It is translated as CSVFWDRGKHYEQYF.

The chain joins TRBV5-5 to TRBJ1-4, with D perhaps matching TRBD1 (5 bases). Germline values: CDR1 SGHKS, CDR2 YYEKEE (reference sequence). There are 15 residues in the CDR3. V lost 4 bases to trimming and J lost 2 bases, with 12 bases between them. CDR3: CASSPQRQTNEKLFF. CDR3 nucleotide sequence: TGTGCCAGCAGCCCCCAGCGACAGACTAATGAAAAACTGTTTTTT. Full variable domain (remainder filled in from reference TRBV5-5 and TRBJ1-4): DAGVTQSPTHLIKTRGQQVTLRCSPISGHKSVSWYQQVLGQGPQFIFQYYEKEERGRGNFPDRFSARQFPNYSSELNVNALLLGDSALYLCASSPQRQTNEKLFFGSGTQLSVL.

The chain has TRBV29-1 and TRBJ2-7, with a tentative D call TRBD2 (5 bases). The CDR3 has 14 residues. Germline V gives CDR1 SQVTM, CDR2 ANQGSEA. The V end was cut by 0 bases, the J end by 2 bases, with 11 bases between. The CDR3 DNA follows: TGCAGCGTTGAAGACCCCGGGGAAGCCTACGAGCAGTACTTC. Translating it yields CSVEDPGEAYEQYF.

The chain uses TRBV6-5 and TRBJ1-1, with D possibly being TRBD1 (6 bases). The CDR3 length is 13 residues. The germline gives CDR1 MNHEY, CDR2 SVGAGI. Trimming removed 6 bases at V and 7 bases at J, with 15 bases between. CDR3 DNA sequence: TGTGCCAGCAGAACTACGGACAGCGGTGAAGCTTTCTTT. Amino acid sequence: CASRTTDSGEAFF.

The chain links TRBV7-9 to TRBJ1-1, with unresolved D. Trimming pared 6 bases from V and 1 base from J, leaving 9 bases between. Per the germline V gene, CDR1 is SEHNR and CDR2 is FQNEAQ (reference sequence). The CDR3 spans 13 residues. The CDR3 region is CASSVVRNTEAFF. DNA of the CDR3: TGTGCCAGCAGTGTTGTTAGGAACACTGAAGCTTTCTTT.

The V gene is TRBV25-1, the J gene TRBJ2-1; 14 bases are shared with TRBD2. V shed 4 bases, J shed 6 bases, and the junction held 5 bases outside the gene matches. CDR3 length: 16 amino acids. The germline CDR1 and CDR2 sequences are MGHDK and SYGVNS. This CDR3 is CASSGRLAGGGNEQFF. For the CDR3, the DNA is TGTGCCAGCAGTGGCAGACTAGCGGGAGGGGGCAATGAGCAGTTCTTC.

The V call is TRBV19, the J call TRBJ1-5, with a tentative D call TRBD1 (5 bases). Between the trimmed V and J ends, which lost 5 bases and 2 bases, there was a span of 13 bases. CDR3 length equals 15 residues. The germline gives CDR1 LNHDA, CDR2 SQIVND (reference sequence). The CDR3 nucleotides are TGTGCCAGTAGTCTGGGACGCGGGGGCAATCAGCCCCAGCATTTT. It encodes CASSLGRGGNQPQHF.

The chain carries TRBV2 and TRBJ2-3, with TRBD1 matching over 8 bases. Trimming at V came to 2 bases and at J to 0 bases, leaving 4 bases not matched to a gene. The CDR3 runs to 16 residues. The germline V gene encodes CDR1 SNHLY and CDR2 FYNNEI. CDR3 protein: CASSENRGISTDTQYF. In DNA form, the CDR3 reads TGTGCCAGCAGTGAAAACAGGGGGATCAGCACAGATACGCAGTATTTT.

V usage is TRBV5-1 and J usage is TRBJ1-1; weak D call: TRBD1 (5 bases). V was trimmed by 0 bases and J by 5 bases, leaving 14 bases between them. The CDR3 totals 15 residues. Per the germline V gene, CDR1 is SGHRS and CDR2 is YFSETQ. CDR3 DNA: TGCGCCAGCAGCTTGGGTCACGGGGGTGAGACTGAAGCTTTCTTT. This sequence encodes CASSLGHGGETEAFF.

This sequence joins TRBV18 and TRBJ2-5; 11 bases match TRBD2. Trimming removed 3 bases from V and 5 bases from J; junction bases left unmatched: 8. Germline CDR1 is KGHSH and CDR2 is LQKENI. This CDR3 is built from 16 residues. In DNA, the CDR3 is TGTGCCAGCTCACCTAATCGACTAGCGGGAACTGAGACCCAGTACTTC. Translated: CASSPNRLAGTETQYF.

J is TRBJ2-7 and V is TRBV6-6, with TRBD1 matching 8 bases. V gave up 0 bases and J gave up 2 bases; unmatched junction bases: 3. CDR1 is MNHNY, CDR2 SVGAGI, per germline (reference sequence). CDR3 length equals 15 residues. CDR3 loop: CASSYSGTGTYEQYF. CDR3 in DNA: TGTGCCAGCAGTTACTCCGGGACAGGAACCTACGAGCAGTACTTC.

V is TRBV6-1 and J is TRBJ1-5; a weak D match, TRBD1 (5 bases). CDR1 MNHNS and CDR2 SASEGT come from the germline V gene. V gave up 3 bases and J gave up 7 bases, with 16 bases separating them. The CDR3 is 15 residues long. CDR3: CASSEVQGNRQPQHF. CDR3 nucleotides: TGTGCCAGCAGTGAGGTCCAGGGAAATCGGCAGCCCCAGCATTTT.

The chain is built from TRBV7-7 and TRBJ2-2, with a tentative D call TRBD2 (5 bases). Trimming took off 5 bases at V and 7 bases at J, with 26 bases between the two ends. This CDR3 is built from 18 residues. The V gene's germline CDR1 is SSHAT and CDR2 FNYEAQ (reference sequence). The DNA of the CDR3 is TGTGCCAGCAGCCCCATGAAAGCCCGGGGATCCGCGGGCGGGGAGCTGTTTTTT. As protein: CASSPMKARGSAGGELFF.

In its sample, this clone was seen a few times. CDR3 nucleotide sequence: TGTGCCAGCAGCTTAGATATGAACACTGAAGCTTTCTTT. This encodes CASSLDMNTEAFF. V gene TRBV11-2 combines with J gene TRBJ1-1, with D unclear. This CDR3 is 13 amino acids long. The germline CDR1 and CDR2 sequences are SGHAT and FQNNGV. The V gene lost 0 bases and the J gene lost 0 bases, with 2 bases spanning the gap.

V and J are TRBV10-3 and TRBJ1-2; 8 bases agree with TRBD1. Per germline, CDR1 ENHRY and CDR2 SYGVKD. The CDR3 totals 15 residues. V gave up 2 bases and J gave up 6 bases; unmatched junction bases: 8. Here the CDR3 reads CAISEHRDRWDGYTF. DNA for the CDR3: TGTGCCATCAGTGAGCACCGGGACAGGTGGGATGGCTACACCTTC.

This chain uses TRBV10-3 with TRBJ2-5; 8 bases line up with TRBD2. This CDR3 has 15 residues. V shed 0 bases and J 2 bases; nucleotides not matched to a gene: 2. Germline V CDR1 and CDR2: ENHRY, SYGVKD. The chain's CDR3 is CAISESTSGQETQYF. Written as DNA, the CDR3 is TGTGCCATCAGTGAGTCAACTAGCGGACAAGAGACCCAGTACTTC.

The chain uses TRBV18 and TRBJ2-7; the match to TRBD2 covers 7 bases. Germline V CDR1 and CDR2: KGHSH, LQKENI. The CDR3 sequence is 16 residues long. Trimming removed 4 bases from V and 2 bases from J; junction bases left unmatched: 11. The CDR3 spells CASSRQIGDYAYEQYF. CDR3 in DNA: TGTGCCAGCTCACGCCAAATTGGGGACTACGCCTACGAGCAGTACTTC. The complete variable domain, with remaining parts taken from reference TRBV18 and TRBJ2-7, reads NAGVMQNPRHLVRRRGQEARLRCSPMKGHSHVYWYRQLPEEGLKFMVYLQKENIIDESGMPKERFSAEFPKEGPSILRIQQVVRGDSAAYFCASSRQIGDYAYEQYFGPGTRLTVT.

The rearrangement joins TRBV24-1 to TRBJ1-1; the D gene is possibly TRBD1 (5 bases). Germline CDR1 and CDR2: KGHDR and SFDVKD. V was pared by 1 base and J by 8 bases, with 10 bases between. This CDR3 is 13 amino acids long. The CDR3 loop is CATSDFRGGEAFF. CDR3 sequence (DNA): TGTGCCACCAGTGATTTTCGGGGGGGAGAAGCTTTCTTT.

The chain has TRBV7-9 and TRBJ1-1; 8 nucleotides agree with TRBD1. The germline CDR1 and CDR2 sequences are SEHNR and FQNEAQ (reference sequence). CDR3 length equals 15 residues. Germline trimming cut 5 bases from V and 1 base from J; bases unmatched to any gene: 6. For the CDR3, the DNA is TGTGCCAGCAGCCAAGGGACAGGTTGGAACACTGAAGCTTTCTTT. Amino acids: CASSQGTGWNTEAFF.

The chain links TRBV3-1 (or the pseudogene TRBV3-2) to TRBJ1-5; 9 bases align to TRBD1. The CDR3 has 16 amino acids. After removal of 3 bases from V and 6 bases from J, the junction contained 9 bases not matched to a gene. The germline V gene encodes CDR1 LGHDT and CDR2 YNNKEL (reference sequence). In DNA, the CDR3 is TGTGCCAGCAGCCAGGGGACAGGGCTTTATATTCAGCCCCAGCATTTT. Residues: CASSQGTGLYIQPQHF.

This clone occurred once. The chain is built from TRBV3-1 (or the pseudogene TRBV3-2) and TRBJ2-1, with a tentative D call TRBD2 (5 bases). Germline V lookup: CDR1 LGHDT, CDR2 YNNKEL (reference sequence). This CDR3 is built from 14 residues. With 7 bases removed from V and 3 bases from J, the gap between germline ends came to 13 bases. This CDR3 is CASTRGQNYNEQFF. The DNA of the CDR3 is TGTGCCAGCACCAGAGGGCAGAACTACAATGAGCAGTTCTTC.

The CDR3 is CASTQGLSGNTIYF. In DNA, the CDR3 is TGTGCCAGCACACAGGGCTTGTCTGGAAACACCATATATTTT. The chain uses TRBV9 and TRBJ1-3, with D possibly being TRBD1 (6 bases). V was shortened by 6 bases and J by 1 base, with 11 bases between the two germline ends. The CDR3 covers 14 residues. CDR1 is SGDLS, CDR2 YYNGEE, per germline.

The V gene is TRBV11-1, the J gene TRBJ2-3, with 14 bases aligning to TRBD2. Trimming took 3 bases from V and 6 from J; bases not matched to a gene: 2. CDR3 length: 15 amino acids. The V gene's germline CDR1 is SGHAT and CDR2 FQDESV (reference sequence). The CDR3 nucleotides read TGTGCCAGCAGCTTGACTAGCGGGGGGGCGGATACGCAGTATTTT. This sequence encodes CASSLTSGGADTQYF.